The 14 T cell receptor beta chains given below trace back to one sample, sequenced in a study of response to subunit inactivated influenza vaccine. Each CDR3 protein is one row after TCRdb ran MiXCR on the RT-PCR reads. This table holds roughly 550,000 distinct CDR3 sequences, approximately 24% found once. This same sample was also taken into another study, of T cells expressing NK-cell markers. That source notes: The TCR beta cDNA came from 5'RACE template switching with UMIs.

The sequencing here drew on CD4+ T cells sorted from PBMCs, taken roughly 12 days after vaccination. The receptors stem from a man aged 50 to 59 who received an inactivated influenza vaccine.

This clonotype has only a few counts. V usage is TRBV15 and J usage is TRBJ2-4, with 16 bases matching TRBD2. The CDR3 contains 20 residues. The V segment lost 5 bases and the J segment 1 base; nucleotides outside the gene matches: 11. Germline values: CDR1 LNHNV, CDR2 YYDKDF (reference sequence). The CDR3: CATSPLPGLAGGQAKNIQYF. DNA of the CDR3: TGTGCCACCAGCCCTTTACCGGGACTAGCGGGGGGGCAGGCCAAAAACATTCAGTACTTC.

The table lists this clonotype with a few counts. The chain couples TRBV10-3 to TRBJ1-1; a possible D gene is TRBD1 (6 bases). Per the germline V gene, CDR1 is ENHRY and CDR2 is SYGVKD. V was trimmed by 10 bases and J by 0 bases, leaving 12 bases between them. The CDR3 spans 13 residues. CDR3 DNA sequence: TGTGCCAGGCGACAGGACCTGAACACTGAAGCTTTCTTT. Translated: CARRQDLNTEAFF.

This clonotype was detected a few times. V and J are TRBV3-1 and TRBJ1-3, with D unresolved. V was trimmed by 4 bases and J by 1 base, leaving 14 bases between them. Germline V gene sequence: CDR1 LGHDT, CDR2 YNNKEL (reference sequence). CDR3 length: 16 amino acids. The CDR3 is CASSLGGGRSGNTIYF. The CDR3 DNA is TGTGCCAGCAGCCTCGGCGGCGGTAGATCTGGAAACACCATATATTTT.

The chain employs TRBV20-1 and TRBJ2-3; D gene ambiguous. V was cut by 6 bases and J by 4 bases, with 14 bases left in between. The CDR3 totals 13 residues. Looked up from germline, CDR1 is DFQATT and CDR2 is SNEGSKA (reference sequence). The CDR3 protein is CSASKRPADTQYF. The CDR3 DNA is TGCAGTGCCTCAAAAAGACCGGCAGATACGCAGTATTTT.

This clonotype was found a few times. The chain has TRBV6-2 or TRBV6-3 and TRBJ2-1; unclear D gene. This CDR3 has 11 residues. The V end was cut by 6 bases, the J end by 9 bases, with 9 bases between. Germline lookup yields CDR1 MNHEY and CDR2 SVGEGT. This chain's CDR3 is CASRWVGEQFF. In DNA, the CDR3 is TGTGCCAGCAGATGGGTCGGTGAGCAGTTCTTC.

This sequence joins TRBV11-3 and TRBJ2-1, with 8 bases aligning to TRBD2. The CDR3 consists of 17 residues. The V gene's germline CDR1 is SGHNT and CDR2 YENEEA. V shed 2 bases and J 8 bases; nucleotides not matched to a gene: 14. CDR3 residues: CASSLPTGTSGRDEQFF. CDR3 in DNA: TGTGCCAGCAGCTTACCAACCGGGACTAGTGGTAGGGATGAGCAGTTCTTC.

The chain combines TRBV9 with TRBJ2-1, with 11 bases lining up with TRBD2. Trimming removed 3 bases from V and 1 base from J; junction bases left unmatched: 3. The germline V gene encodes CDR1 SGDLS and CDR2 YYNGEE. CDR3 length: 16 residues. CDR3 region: CASSATSGSSYNEQFF. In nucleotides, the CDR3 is TGTGCCAGCAGCGCCACTAGCGGGAGTTCCTACAATGAGCAGTTCTTC. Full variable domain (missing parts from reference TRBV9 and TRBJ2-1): DSGVTQTPKHLITATGQRVTLRCSPRSGDLSVYWYQQSLDQGLQFLIQYYNGEERAKGNILERFSAQQFPDLHSELNLSSLELGDSALYFCASSATSGSSYNEQFFGPGTRLTVL.

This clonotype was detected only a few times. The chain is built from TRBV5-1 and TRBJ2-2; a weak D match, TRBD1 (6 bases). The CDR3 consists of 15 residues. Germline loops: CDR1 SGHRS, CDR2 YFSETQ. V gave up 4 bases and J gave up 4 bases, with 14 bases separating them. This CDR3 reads CASSNRTGFTGELFF. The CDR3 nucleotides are TGCGCCAGCAGCAACCGCACAGGGTTCACCGGGGAGCTGTTTTTT.

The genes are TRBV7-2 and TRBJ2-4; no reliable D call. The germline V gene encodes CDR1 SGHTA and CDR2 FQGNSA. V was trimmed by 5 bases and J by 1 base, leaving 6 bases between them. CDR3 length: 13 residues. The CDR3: CASSPDAKNIQYF. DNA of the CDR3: TGTGCCAGCAGCCCGGACGCCAAAAACATTCAGTACTTC. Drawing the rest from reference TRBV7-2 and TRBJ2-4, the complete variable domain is GAGVSQSPSNKVTEKGKDVELRCDPISGHTALYWYRQSLGQGLEFLIYFQGNSAPDKSGLPSDRFSAERTGGSVSTLTIQRTQQEDSAVYLCASSPDAKNIQYFGAGTRLSVL.

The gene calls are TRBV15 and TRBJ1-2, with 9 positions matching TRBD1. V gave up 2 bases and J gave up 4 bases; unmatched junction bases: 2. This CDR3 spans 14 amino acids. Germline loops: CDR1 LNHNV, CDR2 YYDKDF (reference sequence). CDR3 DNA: TGTGCCACCAGCAGACCACAGGGGGCCTATGGCTACACCTTC. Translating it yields CATSRPQGAYGYTF. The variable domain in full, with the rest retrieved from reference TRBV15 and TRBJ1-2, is DAMVIQNPRYQVTQFGKPVTLSCSQTLNHNVMYWYQQKSSQAPKLLFHYYDKDFNNEADTPDNFQSRRPNTSFCFLDIRSPGLGDTAMYLCATSRPQGAYGYTFGSGTRLTVV.

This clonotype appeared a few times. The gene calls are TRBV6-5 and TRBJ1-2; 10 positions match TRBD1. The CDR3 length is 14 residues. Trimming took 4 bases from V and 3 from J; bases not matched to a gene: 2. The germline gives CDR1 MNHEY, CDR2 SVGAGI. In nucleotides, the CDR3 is TGTGCCAGCAGTTCGACAGGGGGCGACTATGGCTACACCTTC. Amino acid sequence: CASSSTGGDYGYTF.

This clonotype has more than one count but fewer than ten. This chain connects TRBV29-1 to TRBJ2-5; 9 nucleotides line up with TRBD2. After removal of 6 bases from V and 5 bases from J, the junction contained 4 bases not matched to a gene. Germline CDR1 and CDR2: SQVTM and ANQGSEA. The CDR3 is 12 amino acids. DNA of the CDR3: TGCAGCGTCGGGACTAGCCCCGAGACCCAGTACTTC. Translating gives CSVGTSPETQYF.

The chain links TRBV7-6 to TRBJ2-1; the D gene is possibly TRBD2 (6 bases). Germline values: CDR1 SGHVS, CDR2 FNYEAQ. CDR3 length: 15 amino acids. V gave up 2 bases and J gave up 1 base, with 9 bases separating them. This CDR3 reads CASSLLRGSYNEQFF. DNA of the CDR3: TGTGCCAGCAGCTTACTCCGGGGGTCCTACAATGAGCAGTTCTTC.

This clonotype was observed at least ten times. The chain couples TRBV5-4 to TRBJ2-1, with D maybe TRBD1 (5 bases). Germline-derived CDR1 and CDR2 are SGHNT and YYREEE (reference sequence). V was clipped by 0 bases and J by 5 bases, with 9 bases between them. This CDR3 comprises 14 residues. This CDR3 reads CASSLGVTDNEQFF. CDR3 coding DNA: TGTGCCAGCAGCTTGGGGGTGACAGACAATGAGCAGTTCTTC. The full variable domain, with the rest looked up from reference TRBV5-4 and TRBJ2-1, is ETGVTQSPTHLIKTRGQQVTLRCSSQSGHNTVSWYQQALGQGPQFIFQYYREEENGRGNFPPRFSGLQFPNYSSELNVNALELDDSALYLCASSLGVTDNEQFFGPGTRLTVL.